The sequence of this TCR beta chain was determined in a study of graft-versus-host responses after intestinal transplantation. Profiling relied on immunoSEQ multiplex PCR, and the TCRdb table lists in-frame clones only, not all of them. The sample yields about 59,000 clones, approximately 94% seen once. A note on this clone: Its antigen is not known.

There are 15 residues in the CDR3. Germline values: CDR1 LNHDA, CDR2 SQIVND (reference sequence). V lost 6 bases, J lost 3 bases, and 7 bases stayed unmatched. This TCR was sampled from a human donor who was the organ donor for an intestinal transplant. The chain recombines TRBV19 with TRBJ1-2, with 10 bases matching TRBD1. The sequenced sample was unstimulated CD4+ T cells sorted from spleen or lymph node cells, obtained before transplant. The CDR3 spells CASSNRDRGDYGYTF. The CDR3 coding sequence is TGTGCCAGTAGCAACCGGGACAGGGGAGACTATGGCTACACCTTC.